A single sample is the source of the 24 T cell receptor beta chains below, sequenced in a study of blood T cell repertoires in COVID-19. The repertoire was sequenced with immunoSEQ multiplex PCR; TCRdb's copy has only in-frame clones and lacks some. The table has about 220,000 clones, under 90% seen once. Sequencing used PBMCs or T cells enriched from blood (not recorded which). The receptors were sampled from a woman aged 60-75 years who had recovered from COVID-19.

The chain is built from TRBV6-2 or TRBV6-3 and TRBJ2-6; D remains unclear. The V gene lost 2 bases and the J gene lost 4 bases, with 6 bases spanning the gap. The CDR3 has 14 residues. Germline V gene lookup returns CDR1 MNHEY and CDR2 SVGEGT. CDR3 amino acids: CASSYRVGANVLTF. The CDR3 DNA sequence: TGTGCCAGCAGTTACCGGGTGGGGGCCAACGTCCTGACTTTC.

The rearrangement links TRBV6-2 or TRBV6-3 to TRBJ1-2; D unclear. Germline V gives CDR1 MNHEY, CDR2 SVGEGT. There are 12 residues in the CDR3. The germline V and J ends were trimmed by 6 bases and 2 bases, with 7 bases remaining between them. Written as DNA, the CDR3 is TGTGCCAGCAGCATTAGAAACTATGGCTACACCTTC. Translation gives CASSIRNYGYTF.

This rearrangement joins TRBV10-3 to TRBJ1-1; TRBD1 matches at 10 bases. V lost 6 bases and J lost 1; bases outside the gene matches: 8. The CDR3 length is 16 residues. Looked up from germline, CDR1 is ENHRY and CDR2 is SYGVKD. The CDR3 sequence is CAISRTGTGENTEAFF. The CDR3 DNA sequence: TGTGCCATCAGCCGGACCGGGACAGGGGAGAACACTGAAGCTTTCTTT.

The chain is built from TRBV7-3 and TRBJ1-2; TRBD1 matches at 9 bases. CDR3 size: 13 residues. The germline gives CDR1 SGHTA, CDR2 FQGTGA. V shed 3 bases and J 8 bases; nucleotides not matched to a gene: 4. The chain's CDR3 is CASSFDRGTGYTF. DNA for the CDR3: TGTGCCAGCAGCTTTGACAGGGGGACCGGCTACACCTTC.

The rearrangement joins TRBV3-1 (or the pseudogene TRBV3-2) to TRBJ2-7; the D is unclear. The length of the CDR3 is 12 residues. Trimming removed 3 bases at V and 2 bases at J, with 5 bases between. Germline CDR1 and CDR2: LGHDT and YNNKEL (reference sequence). CDR3 bases: TGTGCCAGCAGCCAGGGCCCCTACGAGCAGTACTTC. It is translated as CASSQGPYEQYF.

V is TRBV7-2 and J is TRBJ2-5; the match to TRBD1 covers 8 bases. With V trimmed by 5 bases and J by 2 bases, 7 bases remained unmatched. Per germline, CDR1 SGHTA and CDR2 FQGNSA. CDR3 length: 15 residues. CDR3 amino acids: CASSPRTGNQETQYF. Written as DNA, the CDR3 is TGTGCCAGCAGCCCACGGACAGGGAATCAAGAGACCCAGTACTTC.

The rearrangement joins TRBV12-3 or TRBV12-4 to TRBJ1-2; the D is unclear. The CDR3 is 13 amino acids. Trimming pared 3 bases from V and 1 base from J, leaving 6 bases between. CDR3 loop: CASSLENNYGYTF. The CDR3 DNA reads as TGTGCCAGCAGTTTGGAGAATAACTATGGCTACACCTTC.

This chain connects TRBV11-3 to TRBJ2-1; D is perhaps TRBD2 (6 bases). Germline assignment: CDR1 SGHNT and CDR2 YENEEA. The ends were cut back, 4 bases at V and 6 bases at J, with 10 bases in the middle. This CDR3 is 13 amino acids long. The DNA for the CDR3 is TGTGCCAGCAGCTCCCGGGGAGGCAATGAGCAGTTCTTC. Protein product: CASSSRGGNEQFF.

This clone was seen a single time. This chain connects TRBV3-1 (or the pseudogene TRBV3-2) to TRBJ2-7, with 8 bases lining up with TRBD2. Per germline, CDR1 LGHDT and CDR2 YNNKEL (reference sequence). The CDR3 has 20 amino acids. The V gene end was trimmed by 3 bases and the J gene end by 0 bases; junction bases not matched to a gene: 19. The CDR3 is CASSHSPGLAGPEPSYEQYF. The CDR3 DNA reads as TGTGCCAGCAGCCACTCCCCGGGCCTAGCGGGTCCCGAACCCTCCTACGAGCAGTACTTC.

The chain joins TRBV4-3 to TRBJ2-7; TRBD1 matches at 9 bases. The CDR3 runs 14 residues. J gave up 2 bases and V 4 bases, and 3 bases lay outside the gene matches. Per the germline V gene, CDR1 is LGHNA and CDR2 is YSLEER. The CDR3 DNA sequence: TGCGCCAGCAGCCGCAGACAGGGGGCCTACGAGCAGTACTTC. Its protein is CASSRRQGAYEQYF.

The gene calls are TRBV6-1 and TRBJ2-5, with a tentative D call TRBD2 (6 bases). The CDR3 contains 16 residues. Trimming left V 4 bases short and J 7 bases short, with 22 bases between. In germline, CDR1 is MNHNS, CDR2 SASEGT. Here the CDR3 reads CASSVQTPGPGGTQYF. In DNA form, the CDR3 reads TGTGCCAGCAGTGTTCAAACCCCGGGACCCGGGGGGACCCAGTACTTC.

This chain uses TRBV19 with TRBJ1-6; possible D gene TRBD1, 6 bases. CDR1 and CDR2 from the germline V gene are LNHDA and SQIVND (reference sequence). V shed 7 bases and J shed 7 bases, with 14 bases lying between them. There are 14 residues in the CDR3. The CDR3: CASNFGQKNSPLHF. For the CDR3, the DNA is TGTGCCAGTAACTTTGGACAGAAGAATTCACCCCTCCACTTT.

This chain joins TRBV5-1 and TRBJ2-1; TRBD2 agrees at 13 bases. The CDR3 runs to 16 residues. From germline, CDR1 is SGHRS and CDR2 YFSETQ. Losses at the gene ends were 2 bases for V and 3 bases for J; bases not matched to a gene: 2. The CDR3 DNA follows: TGCGCCAGCAGCTTCACTAGCGGGGGGGACTACAATGAGCAGTTCTTC. Amino acids: CASSFTSGGDYNEQFF.

This chain uses TRBV15 with TRBJ1-2, with 7 bases fitting TRBD1. The V gene's germline CDR1 is LNHNV and CDR2 YYDKDF (reference sequence). Losses at the gene ends were 2 bases for V and 3 bases for J; bases not matched to a gene: 9. The CDR3 totals 16 residues. DNA of the CDR3: TGTGCCACCAGCAGAACCCCCGGGGACAGCCACTATGGCTACACCTTC. Protein sequence: CATSRTPGDSHYGYTF.

This chain uses TRBV4-1 with TRBJ1-5, with 7 positions matching TRBD1. The ends lost 0 bases at V and 4 bases at J; junction bases unmatched: 9. This CDR3 is built from 17 residues. Germline-derived CDR1 and CDR2 are MGHRA and YSYEKL. The CDR3 protein is CASSQDATGAYNQPQHF. For the CDR3, the DNA is TGCGCCAGCAGCCAAGATGCAACAGGGGCCTATAATCAGCCCCAGCATTTT.

This clone was counted only a few times. The V and J genes are TRBV6-5 and TRBJ1-2; no clear D gene. Germline V CDR1 and CDR2: MNHEY, SVGAGI. V dropped 6 bases and J dropped 5 bases, with 13 bases sitting between them. The CDR3 length is 13 residues. The CDR3 bases are TGTGCCAGCAGGACGGGTGGAAAATATGGCTACACCTTC. Its protein is CASRTGGKYGYTF.

V and J are TRBV2 and TRBJ1-3; the D is unclear. CDR3 size: 12 residues. The ends were cut back, 7 bases at V and 4 bases at J, with 8 bases in the middle. Germline CDR1 reads SNHLY; CDR2 reads FYNNEI. The CDR3 sequence: CASTLGGNTIYF. The CDR3 DNA reads TGTGCCAGCACCCTCGGGGGAAACACCATATATTTT.

A word on this clone: The same CDR3 also results from other DNA sequences found in this sample. This rearrangement joins TRBV19 to TRBJ1-5; D unresolved. Looked up from germline, CDR1 is LNHDA and CDR2 is SQIVND (reference sequence). The CDR3 is made up of 13 amino acids. V gave up 1 base and J gave up 7 bases, with 8 bases separating them. CDR3 amino acids: CASSIGREQPQHF. As DNA, the CDR3 is TGTGCCAGTAGTATAGGGCGGGAGCAGCCCCAGCATTTT.

In this sample, this clone turned up a few times. This chain connects TRBV11-2 to TRBJ1-1; perhaps TRBD1 as D (5 bases). Trimming left V 2 bases short and J 5 bases short, with 12 bases between. The CDR3 runs to 14 residues. From germline, CDR1 is SGHAT and CDR2 FQNNGV. The CDR3 sequence is CASSLIRDRTEAFF. The CDR3 coding sequence is TGTGCCAGCAGCTTAATCAGGGATCGGACTGAAGCTTTCTTT.

The chain couples TRBV5-1 to TRBJ1-1, with a weak D call TRBD1 (5 bases). Germline V gene lookup returns CDR1 SGHRS and CDR2 YFSETQ. The CDR3 length is 14 residues. The V and J ends lost 0 bases and 5 bases respectively, with 11 bases between them. CDR3 in DNA: TGCGCCAGCAGCTTGGAGGGGCAGGTTACTGAAGCTTTCTTT. This gives the protein CASSLEGQVTEAFF.

This clone was counted many times. The chain carries TRBV27 and TRBJ2-1; TRBD2 matches at 7 bases. Trimming took 1 base from V and 9 from J; bases not matched to a gene: 6. Germline V gives CDR1 MNHEY, CDR2 SMNVEV (reference sequence). The CDR3 has 14 residues. CDR3 bases: TGTGCCAGCAGTTTATTCCGGGGGGATGGTGAGCAGTTCTTC. The encoded protein is CASSLFRGDGEQFF.

The V gene is TRBV3-1 (or the pseudogene TRBV3-2), the J gene TRBJ2-1, with 8 bases fitting TRBD2. This CDR3 spans 14 amino acids. V lost 1 base to trimming and J lost 4 bases; unmatched junction nucleotides: 0. Germline loops: CDR1 LGHDT, CDR2 YNNKEL (reference sequence). The CDR3 bases are TGTGCCAGCAGCCAAGCGGGAGGGTACAATGAGCAGTTCTTC. Residues: CASSQAGGYNEQFF.

This chain uses TRBV7-2 with TRBJ2-2; tentatively, D is TRBD1 (5 bases). V lost 1 base and J 0 bases, leaving 9 bases between the germline ends. CDR1 is SGHTA and CDR2 is FQGNSA in the germline V gene. This CDR3 spans 16 amino acids. This CDR3 is CASSLEGQANTGELFF. In DNA form, the CDR3 reads TGTGCCAGCAGCTTAGAGGGGCAGGCGAACACCGGGGAGCTGTTTTTT.

CDR3: CASLTQGRDEQYF. The CDR3 region has the DNA TGTGCCAGCCTCACCCAGGGGCGGGACGAGCAGTACTTC. The chain uses TRBV6-5 and TRBJ2-7; tentatively, D is TRBD1 (6 bases). V was trimmed by 8 bases and J by 5 bases, leaving 16 bases between them. The CDR3 is 13 amino acids. The germline gives CDR1 MNHEY, CDR2 SVGAGI.